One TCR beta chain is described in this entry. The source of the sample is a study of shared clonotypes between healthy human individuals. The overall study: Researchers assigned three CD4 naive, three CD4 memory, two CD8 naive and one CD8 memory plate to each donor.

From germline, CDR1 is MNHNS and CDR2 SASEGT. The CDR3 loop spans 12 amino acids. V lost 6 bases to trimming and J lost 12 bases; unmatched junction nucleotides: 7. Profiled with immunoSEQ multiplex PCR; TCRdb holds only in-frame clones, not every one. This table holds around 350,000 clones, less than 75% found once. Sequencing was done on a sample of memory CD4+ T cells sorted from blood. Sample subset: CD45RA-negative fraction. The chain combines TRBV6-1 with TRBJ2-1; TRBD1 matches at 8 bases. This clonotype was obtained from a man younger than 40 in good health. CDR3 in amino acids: CASSLSGTGQFF. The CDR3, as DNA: TGTGCCAGCAGCCTTTCTGGGACAGGGCAGTTCTTC.